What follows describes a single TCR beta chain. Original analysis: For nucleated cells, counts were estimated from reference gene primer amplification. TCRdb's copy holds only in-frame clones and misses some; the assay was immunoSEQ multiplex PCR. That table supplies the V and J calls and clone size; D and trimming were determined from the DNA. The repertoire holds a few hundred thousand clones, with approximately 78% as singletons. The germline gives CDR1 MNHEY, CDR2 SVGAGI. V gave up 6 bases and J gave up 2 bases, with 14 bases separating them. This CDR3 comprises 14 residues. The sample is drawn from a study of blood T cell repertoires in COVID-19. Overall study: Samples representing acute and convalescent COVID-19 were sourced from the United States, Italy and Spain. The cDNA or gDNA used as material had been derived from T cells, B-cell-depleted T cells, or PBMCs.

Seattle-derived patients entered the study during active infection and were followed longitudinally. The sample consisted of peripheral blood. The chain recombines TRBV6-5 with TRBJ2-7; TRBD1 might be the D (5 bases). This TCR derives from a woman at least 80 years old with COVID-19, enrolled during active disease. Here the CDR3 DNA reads TGTGCCAGCAGGGACACGAAACCCCCCTACGAGCAGTACTTC. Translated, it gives CASRDTKPPYEQYF.